The 23 T cell receptor beta chains presented below share a single source sample, sequenced in a study of T cells in Graves' hyperthyroidism and ophthalmopathy. TCR beta CDR3 regions were amplified from RNA. HTBI primers drove first-round RT-PCR of the TCR CDR3. TCRdb redid the calling of the multiplex PCR reads with MiXCR, one entry per CDR3 protein. The sample has around 600,000 distinct CDR3 sequences; 45% are singletons. Sequencing was carried out using peripheral blood or thyroid tissue (not recorded which). The receptors here all came from an adult man with Graves' disease, either hyperthyroidism or ophthalmopathy (not recorded which).

This clonotype was seen more than once but under ten times. The chain has TRBV7-9 and TRBJ2-5; D possibly corresponds to TRBD1 (7 bases). V was trimmed by 4 bases and J by 2 bases, leaving 23 bases between them. Germline V gene lookup returns CDR1 SEHNR and CDR2 FQNEAQ (reference sequence). The CDR3 spans 18 residues. The CDR3 DNA follows: TGTGCCAGCAGCTCAAGACCGGGACAGAGTGGAGGGCAAGAGACCCAGTACTTC. It yields the protein CASSSRPGQSGGQETQYF.

There are many counts of this clonotype. The chain recombines TRBV7-9 with TRBJ2-7, with 7 bases matching TRBD1. J gave up 5 bases and V 5 bases, and 3 bases lay outside the gene matches. The length of the CDR3 is 12 residues. Germline CDR1 is SEHNR and CDR2 is FQNEAQ (reference sequence). As DNA, the CDR3 is TGTGCCAGCAGCCATCAGGGGGACGAGCAGTACTTC. Translated, it gives CASSHQGDEQYF.

This clonotype was seen repeatedly, ten times or more. The V call is TRBV24-1, the J call TRBJ2-2; TRBD1 is a possible D gene (6 bases). Trimming removed 5 bases at V and 1 base at J, with 10 bases between. CDR3 length: 15 residues. Germline CDR1 reads KGHDR; CDR2 reads SFDVKD. CDR3 residues: CATSVRQENTGELFF. The DNA of the CDR3 is TGTGCCACCAGTGTACGACAGGAGAACACCGGGGAGCTGTTTTTT.

The CDR3, as DNA: TGTGCCAGTAGTAAGATCCCGGGACAGGGGGAGACCCAGTACTTC. Protein sequence: CASSKIPGQGETQYF. J is TRBJ2-5 and V is TRBV19, with 10 positions matching TRBD1. The length of the CDR3 is 15 residues. The junction had 7 bases not matched to a gene; V was cut back by 4 bases and J by 5 bases. Looked up from germline, CDR1 is LNHDA and CDR2 is SQIVND (reference sequence).

This clonotype was observed a few times. V gene TRBV2 combines with J gene TRBJ1-5; D possibly corresponds to TRBD1 (5 bases). Trimming took off 5 bases at V and 4 bases at J, with 12 bases between the two ends. Germline V gene sequence: CDR1 SNHLY, CDR2 FYNNEI. The CDR3 is 14 residues long. CDR3 DNA sequence: TGTGCCAGCAGTTTACTCGCAGGGAATCAGCCCCAGCATTTT. This sequence encodes CASSLLAGNQPQHF.

This rearrangement joins TRBV7-9 to TRBJ1-2; D is uncertain. Between the trimmed V and J ends, which lost 3 bases and 12 bases, there was a span of 20 bases. Looked up from germline, CDR1 is SEHNR and CDR2 is FQNEAQ (reference sequence). This CDR3 comprises 14 residues. The CDR3 spells CASSFGSASSGNTF. CDR3 in DNA: TGTGCCAGCAGCTTCGGCAGTGCGAGCTCTGGAAACACCTTC.

This clonotype turned up a few times. A clone one base away is much larger, so this may be a read error. The chain is built from TRBV10-3 and TRBJ1-2, with D maybe TRBD1 (5 bases). Deletions cut 3 bases from V and 3 bases from J, with 11 bases between. Germline CDR1 ENHRY, CDR2 SYGVKD. The CDR3 totals 14 residues. The CDR3 reads CAISDIQDDYGYTF. The CDR3 DNA follows: TGTGCCATCAGTGACATACAGGACGACTATGGCTACACCTTC.

This clonotype showed up many times. V is TRBV20-1 and J is TRBJ2-5, with 7 bases that match TRBD2. J was trimmed by 2 bases and V by 4 bases; bases with no gene match: 4. The germline V gene encodes CDR1 DFQATT and CDR2 SNEGSKA (reference sequence). The CDR3 is 13 amino acids. Written as DNA, the CDR3 is TGCAGTGCTATGGGGACTATACAAGAGACCCAGTACTTC. Amino acid sequence: CSAMGTIQETQYF.

J is TRBJ2-5 and V is TRBV6-5; D remains unclear. The V end lost 8 bases, the J end lost 2 bases, and 6 bases lay between the germline ends. The CDR3 length is 11 residues. The germline CDR1 and CDR2 sequences are MNHEY and SVGAGI. The CDR3 is CASEIQETQYF. The CDR3 coding sequence is TGTGCCAGCGAGATACAAGAGACCCAGTACTTC.

The J gene is TRBJ1-6, the V gene TRBV20-1, with TRBD1 identical over 10 bases. Germline CDR1 and CDR2: DFQATT and SNEGSKA (reference sequence). J was trimmed by 4 bases and V by 3 bases; bases with no gene match: 9. The CDR3 runs 17 residues. CDR3 residues: CSASTRTGGPYNSPLHF. The DNA of the CDR3 is TGCAGTGCTAGTACTAGGACAGGGGGACCTTATAATTCACCCCTCCACTTT.

This clonotype was recorded at least ten times. The rearrangement uses TRBV29-1 and TRBJ1-5; the D gene is possibly TRBD1 (6 bases). Looked up from germline, CDR1 is SQVTM and CDR2 is ANQGSEA. The length of the CDR3 is 14 residues. V was cut by 8 bases and J by 4 bases, with 18 bases left in between. The CDR3 DNA follows: TGCAGCTATACCGCAGGGGTGGGAAATCAGCCCCAGCATTTT. It encodes CSYTAGVGNQPQHF.

The gene calls are TRBV20-1 and TRBJ1-2; the D is unclear. With 1 base removed from V and 6 bases from J, the gap between germline ends came to 6 bases. The CDR3 runs to 11 residues. Germline CDR1 and CDR2: DFQATT and SNEGSKA (reference sequence). CDR3 DNA: TGCAGTGCTAGAGGCGTCGATGGCTACACCTTC. Translating gives CSARGVDGYTF.

The chain carries TRBV10-3 and TRBJ1-1; possibly TRBD1 for D (5 bases). Germline CDR1 reads ENHRY; CDR2 reads SYGVKD. The ends were cut back, 6 bases at V and 1 base at J, with 9 bases in the middle. The CDR3 has 13 residues. The CDR3 region is CAIRPGPNTEAFF. CDR3 DNA: TGTGCCATCAGGCCAGGGCCGAACACTGAAGCTTTCTTT.

This sequence joins TRBV6-5 and TRBJ1-5; D is uncertain. The V end lost 5 bases, the J end lost 7 bases, and 12 bases lay between the germline ends. This CDR3 comprises 13 residues. Germline loops: CDR1 MNHEY, CDR2 SVGAGI. DNA of the CDR3: TGTGCCAGCAGTCGAGGAGGGCCGCAGCCCCAGCATTTT. Protein sequence: CASSRGGPQPQHF.

This clonotype was counted ten times or more. The V and J genes are TRBV15 and TRBJ1-1, with 7 bases aligning to TRBD1. The CDR3 covers 15 residues. Per the germline V gene, CDR1 is LNHNV and CDR2 is YYDKDF (reference sequence). Losses at the gene ends were 1 base for V and 4 bases for J; bases not matched to a gene: 6. The CDR3 protein is CATSRVRQGSTEAFF. CDR3 nucleotides: TGTGCCACCAGCAGAGTTCGACAGGGTTCCACTGAAGCTTTCTTT. Combining the CDR3 with reference TRBV15 and TRBJ1-1 gives the whole variable domain DAMVIQNPRYQVTQFGKPVTLSCSQTLNHNVMYWYQQKSSQAPKLLFHYYDKDFNNEADTPDNFQSRRPNTSFCFLDIRSPGLGDTAMYLCATSRVRQGSTEAFFGQGTRLTVV.

On this clonotype itself: A much larger clone differs from this one at a single base, so this may be a read error. This sequence joins TRBV10-3 and TRBJ1-2; 9 bases match TRBD1. The J segment lost 2 bases and the V segment lost 6 bases, leaving 1 base of the junction unmatched. The V gene's germline CDR1 is ENHRY and CDR2 SYGVKD. CDR3 length: 13 residues. Here the CDR3 reads CAIRGTGNYGYTF. Written as DNA, the CDR3 is TGTGCCATCAGGGGGACAGGGAACTATGGCTACACCTTC.

This clonotype was picked up a small number of times. The chain couples TRBV19 to TRBJ1-2; D is undetermined. Germline V gives CDR1 LNHDA, CDR2 SQIVND (reference sequence). Trimming shortened V by 3 bases and J by 8 bases, and 10 bases separated the two germline ends. The CDR3 consists of 12 residues. This CDR3 is CASSIGPLGYTF. In DNA, the CDR3 is TGTGCCAGTAGTATCGGGCCTCTGGGCTACACCTTC.

The chain carries TRBV5-5 and TRBJ1-5, with a possible D match to TRBD1 (6 bases). Trimming pared 4 bases from V and 4 bases from J, leaving 15 bases between. This CDR3 has 15 residues. CDR1 and CDR2 (germline): SGHKS, YYEKEE (reference sequence). Here the CDR3 DNA reads TGTGCCAGCAGCCAAGGGAGGACAGTAAATCAGCCCCAGCATTTT. It encodes CASSQGRTVNQPQHF.

Concerning this clonotype: A much more abundant neighbour one base away suggests this may be a read error. The chain joins TRBV12-3 or TRBV12-4 to TRBJ1-1; TRBD1 might be the D (6 bases). This CDR3 has 14 amino acids. Deletions cut 4 bases from V and 1 base from J, with 10 bases between. The CDR3 DNA reads as TGTGCCAGCAGTTACTCACAGGGGAACACTGAAGCTTTCTTT. Translation gives CASSYSQGNTEAFF.

The chain links TRBV11-1 to TRBJ1-2; D remains unclear. V was clipped by 5 bases and J by 7 bases, with 26 bases between them. The CDR3 runs to 17 residues. Germline V CDR1 and CDR2: SGHAT, FQDESV (reference sequence). The CDR3 region has the DNA TGTGCCAGCAGCCCCGTAGATCAAGCCGGCAGAGGTGGTGGCTACACCTTC. Translating gives CASSPVDQAGRGGGYTF.

This clonotype was counted ten times or more. This sequence joins TRBV7-2 and TRBJ1-5; no clear D gene. The CDR3 consists of 16 residues. Germline CDR1 reads SGHTA; CDR2 reads FQGNSA. The V gene lost 5 bases and the J gene lost 2 bases, with 16 bases spanning the gap. The chain's CDR3 is CASSPWRGRGNQPQHF. The CDR3 DNA is TGTGCCAGCAGCCCCTGGCGGGGTCGGGGCAATCAGCCCCAGCATTTT.

The sample holds a few counts of this clonotype. The CDR3 reads CASSQAGFNQPQHF. The CDR3 DNA sequence: TGTGCCAGCAGCCAAGCAGGATTCAATCAGCCCCAGCATTTT. The chain employs TRBV7-9 and TRBJ1-5; no reliable D call. Germline V gene lookup returns CDR1 SEHNR and CDR2 FQNEAQ (reference sequence). This CDR3 region has 14 residues. Trimming left V 5 bases short and J 3 bases short, with 11 bases between. Combining the CDR3 with reference TRBV7-9 and TRBJ1-5 gives the whole variable domain DTGVSQNPRHKITKRGQNVTFRCDPISEHNRLYWYRQTLGQGPEFLTYFQNEAQLEKSRLLSDRFSAERPKGSFSTLEIQRTEQGDSAMYLCASSQAGFNQPQHFGDGTRLSIL.

V and J are TRBV5-6 and TRBJ1-2, with 7 bases that match TRBD1. The germline gives CDR1 SGHDT, CDR2 YYEEEE. The CDR3 loop spans 16 amino acids. J lost 5 bases, V lost 0 bases, and 10 bases had no gene match. Written as DNA, the CDR3 is TGTGCCAGCAGCTTGGTACGACAGGGAGGATGGTATGGCTACACCTTC. Protein product: CASSLVRQGGWYGYTF.